This T cell receptor beta chain was observed in a study of T cells after yellow fever vaccination. Study-wide results and limits: The study noted that FACS-sorted repertoires could contain abundant clonotypes contaminating from the bulk population.

TCRdb recomputed calls from the 5' RACE reads with MiXCR, one row per CDR3 protein. The sample gives about 120,000 distinct CDR3 sequences, 8.4% of which show up once; about 25% is in the top ten. This clonotype was seen ten or more times. What it binds is not known. V gave up 0 bases and J gave up 2 bases, with 11 bases separating them. Germline CDR1 SGHVS, CDR2 FNYEAQ. The CDR3 extends over 15 amino acids. The TCR comes from a man aged 25-40 years who received the YFV17D yellow fever vaccine. The material was CD8+ T cells sorted from PBMCs, obtained 45 days after the yellow fever booster vaccination. The chain combines TRBV7-6 with TRBJ2-7, with a possible D match to TRBD1 (6 bases). CDR3 DNA sequence: TGTGCCAGCAGCTTAGCCAGGGGCTCCCCCTACGAGCAGTACTTC. Its translation is CASSLARGSPYEQYF.